Below, one TCR beta chain is given with its context. Assay used: immunoSEQ multiplex PCR; TCRdb lists only in-frame clones, some missing. The table shows some 70,000 clones, with roughly 80% occurring only once. The sample originates from a study of blood T cell repertoires in COVID-19. CDR1 and CDR2 from the germline V gene are MNHEY and SVGAGI. The CDR3 sequence is 12 residues long. Trimming removed 5 bases at V and 8 bases at J, with 13 bases between. This clonotype was obtained from a woman aged 55-70 years with acute or convalescent COVID-19. The chain recombines TRBV6-5 with TRBJ2-7, with D perhaps TRBD2 (5 bases). Sequenced material: peripheral blood. The CDR3 spells CASSRRRGQQYF. CDR3 nucleotides: TGTGCCAGCAGTCGCCGTCGCGGGCAGCAGTACTTC.